This T cell receptor (beta chain) derives from a study of primary melanoma T cells and metastatic recurrence. The V gene's germline CDR1 is LNHDA and CDR2 SQIVND (reference sequence). The CDR3 consists of 18 residues. The V gene end was trimmed by 5 bases and the J gene end by 3 bases; junction bases not matched to a gene: 14. Sequencing was performed with immunoSEQ multiplex PCR; in TCRdb, only in-frame clones are kept and a portion is missing. There are some 900 clones in the sample; over 65% occur only once, and approximately 8.2% lies in the top ten. This clonotype was obtained from a human donor with melanoma. The rearrangement uses TRBV19 and TRBJ2-7; 12 bases agree with TRBD2. The specimen sequenced was melanoma tumor tissue. This chain's CDR3 is CASSPEASGRALDYEQYF. CDR3 DNA sequence: TGTGCCAGTAGTCCAGAGGCTAGCGGGAGGGCCCTAGACTACGAGCAGTACTTC. Supplemented by reference TRBV19 and TRBJ2-7, the full variable domain reads DGGITQSPKYLFRKEGQNVTLSCEQNLNHDAMYWYRQDPGQGLRLIYYSQIVNDFQKGDIAEGYSVSREKKESFPLTVTSAQKNPTAFYLCASSPEASGRALDYEQYFGPGTRLTVT.